This T cell receptor beta chain was captured by sequencing in a study of blood T cell repertoires in COVID-19. On the study more broadly: Specimens from acute and convalescent COVID-19 originated in the United States, Italy and Spain. PBMCs, B-cell-depleted T cells, or T cells were the source of the cDNA or gDNA that made up the material.

The CDR3 spans 13 residues. V was clipped by 10 bases and J by 5 bases, with 18 bases between them. Germline values: CDR1 MNHEY, CDR2 SMNVEV (reference sequence). As handled by the study authors: Cell counts per sample came from amplifying reference gene primers. TCRdb's copy holds only in-frame clones and misses some; the assay was immunoSEQ multiplex PCR. The DNA was the basis for D and trimming; V, J and clone size are from that table. Of under 200,000 clones listed, around nine tenths are singletons. Enrolled during active infection, Seattle patients were then followed longitudinally. The material sequenced was peripheral blood. The chain employs TRBV27 and TRBJ2-7; TRBD2 is a possible D gene (7 bases). The receptor was isolated from a woman in her 70s with COVID-19, enrolled during active disease. CDR3: CATRGRGGHEQYF. The CDR3 DNA reads as TGTGCCACCAGAGGAAGGGGGGGCCACGAGCAGTACTTC.